This T cell receptor (beta chain) was captured in a study of shared clonotypes between healthy human individuals. DNA at 200 ng, tens of thousands of T cell genomes, went into sorted-subset replicate PCRs. Original handling: ImmunoSEQ output held junction-only sequences without quality scores, so filtering differed. Measured with immunoSEQ multiplex PCR; TCRdb has only the in-frame clones, and not every one. That table furnishes V, J and clone size, whereas the DNA furnished D and trimming. The sample lists some 500,000 clones; 95% to 97% were seen once. Study-wide points: Generation probability values for non-shared clonotypes were lower than those for clonotypes shared by all four donors.

Trimming shortened V by 4 bases and J by 4 bases, and 11 bases separated the two germline ends. There are 12 residues in the CDR3. CDR1 is SQVTM and CDR2 is ANQGSEA in the germline V gene. Researchers partitioned CD4+ cells into CD45RA+ naive and CD45RA-negative memory subsets. Concerning this clone itself: Its antigen is undetermined.

The chain has TRBV29-1 and TRBJ2-7; D assignment may be TRBD1 or TRBD2 (5 bases each). The clonotype was recovered from a woman aged 30 to 39 in good health. The source material was naive CD4+ T cells sorted from blood. Subset specified: CD45RA+ positively selected. The CDR3 region is CSVAKGTYEQYF. CDR3 sequence (DNA): TGCAGCGTTGCCAAAGGGACGTACGAGCAGTACTTC.